The 29 T cell receptor beta chains below come from one sample, sequenced in a study of shared clonotypes between healthy human individuals. Repertoires were generated with immunoSEQ multiplex PCR, while TCRdb's copy carries only in-frame clones and drops some. The sample carries 2 million to 3 million clones, roughly nine tenths recorded once. Sequencing used naive CD4+ T cells sorted from blood. Stated subset: CD45RA+ positively selected. These receptors came from a man between 18 and 29 years old in good health.

The chain has TRBV11-2 and TRBJ2-7, with D perhaps matching TRBD2 (7 bases). Between the trimmed V and J ends, which lost 5 bases and 5 bases, there was a span of 19 bases. The CDR3 contains 15 residues. Germline lookup yields CDR1 SGHAT and CDR2 FQNNGV. CDR3 in amino acids: CASSPPWRGQDEQYF. The CDR3 nucleotides read TGTGCCAGCAGCCCACCTTGGCGGGGGCAGGACGAGCAGTACTTC.

CDR3 residues: CASSLSPREDNEQFF. CDR3 sequence (DNA): TGTGCCAGCAGCTTATCGCCTAGGGAAGACAATGAGCAGTTCTTC. The chain links TRBV13 to TRBJ2-1, with D uncertain. Per the germline V gene, CDR1 is PRHDT and CDR2 is FYEKMQ (reference sequence). Trimming removed 2 bases at V and 5 bases at J, with 13 bases between. There are 15 residues in the CDR3. The entire variable domain, with the rest obtained from reference TRBV13 and TRBJ2-1, is as follows: AAGVIQSPRHLIKEKRETATLKCYPIPRHDTVYWYQQGPGQDPQFLISFYEKMQSDKGSIPDRFSAQQFSDYHSELNMSSLELGDSALYFCASSLSPREDNEQFFGPGTRLTVL.

The chain is built from TRBV19 and TRBJ1-6; maybe TRBD1 (5 bases). From germline, CDR1 is LNHDA and CDR2 SQIVND (reference sequence). The V end lost 6 bases, the J end lost 6 bases, and 12 bases lay between the germline ends. The CDR3 has 14 amino acids. In nucleotides, the CDR3 is TGTGCCAGTAGCCCGGAGGGGTTTAATTCACCCCTCCACTTT. Protein: CASSPEGFNSPLHF. The full variable domain, completed using reference TRBV19 and TRBJ1-6, is DGGITQSPKYLFRKEGQNVTLSCEQNLNHDAMYWYRQDPGQGLRLIYYSQIVNDFQKGDIAEGYSVSREKKESFPLTVTSAQKNPTAFYLCASSPEGFNSPLHFGNGTRLTVT.

The gene calls are TRBV5-5 and TRBJ2-5; 14 nucleotides line up with TRBD2. After removal of 1 base from V and 5 bases from J, the junction contained 4 bases not matched to a gene. This CDR3 is 16 amino acids long. From germline, CDR1 is SGHKS and CDR2 YYEKEE (reference sequence). The CDR3, as DNA: TGTGCCAGCAGCTTGAGACTAGCGGGAGGGCCGGAGACCCAGTACTTC. It yields the protein CASSLRLAGGPETQYF.

The chain carries TRBV7-9 and TRBJ1-3; D is undetermined. Looked up from germline, CDR1 is SEHNR and CDR2 is FQNEAQ (reference sequence). This CDR3 region has 15 residues. V was pared by 2 bases and J by 4 bases, with 12 bases between. CDR3 amino acids: CASSLSDRTGNTIYF. In DNA form, the CDR3 reads TGTGCCAGCAGCTTATCCGACCGAACCGGAAACACCATATATTTT.

The chain recombines TRBV4-1 with TRBJ1-1, with TRBD1 matching over 8 bases. Trimming at V came to 5 bases and at J to 6 bases, leaving 11 bases not matched to a gene. This CDR3 region has 15 residues. CDR1 and CDR2 (germline): MGHRA, YSYEKL. In DNA form, the CDR3 reads TGCGCCAGCAGCACCGGACAGGGTGATGTAGCTGAAGCTTTCTTT. As protein: CASSTGQGDVAEAFF.

The CDR3 here is CASSTLHRGLYEQYF. CDR3 nucleotides: TGTGCCAGTAGTACCCTCCACAGGGGATTGTACGAGCAGTACTTC. The rearrangement links TRBV19 to TRBJ2-7, with 7 positions matching TRBD1. The germline V gene has CDR1 LNHDA and CDR2 SQIVND (reference sequence). J gave up 4 bases and V 4 bases, and 10 bases lay outside the gene matches. The CDR3 is made up of 15 amino acids.

This clone was recorded a few times. Other DNA sequences in this specimen translate into the identical CDR3. V gene TRBV11-2 combines with J gene TRBJ2-5; no firm D call. Trimming removed 5 bases from V and 1 base from J, with 2 bases in between. The CDR3 covers 11 residues. Per germline, CDR1 SGHAT and CDR2 FQNNGV. In nucleotides, the CDR3 is TGTGCCAGCAGCCCCCAAGAGACCCAGTACTTC. Protein product: CASSPQETQYF.

The chain combines TRBV4-3 with TRBJ2-3; 9 bases are shared with TRBD1. The CDR3 is made up of 15 amino acids. Germline V CDR1 and CDR2: LGHNA, YSLEER. The ends lost 5 bases at V and 3 bases at J; junction bases unmatched: 6. The CDR3 loop is CASSDRGGITDTQYF. CDR3 nucleotides: TGCGCCAGCAGCGACAGGGGGGGAATTACAGATACGCAGTATTTT.

The chain is built from TRBV6-5 and TRBJ2-1, with 9 bases aligning to TRBD1. Germline V lookup: CDR1 MNHEY, CDR2 SVGAGI. V lost 1 base to trimming and J lost 7 bases; unmatched junction nucleotides: 5. The length of the CDR3 is 15 residues. The chain's CDR3 is CASSYFSTGGNEQFF. CDR3 sequence (DNA): TGTGCCAGCAGTTACTTTTCGACAGGGGGAAATGAGCAGTTCTTC.

A note on this clone: At the DNA level, this CDR3 is encoded by other sequences in the same sample as well. The chain has TRBV19 and TRBJ2-7, with TRBD2 matching over 15 bases. Germline assignment: CDR1 LNHDA and CDR2 SQIVND (reference sequence). V lost 6 bases and J lost 3; bases outside the gene matches: 3. The CDR3 extends over 15 amino acids. The CDR3 here is CASSTGLAGGYEQYF. In DNA form, the CDR3 reads TGTGCCAGTAGCACGGGACTAGCGGGAGGCTACGAGCAGTACTTC.

About this clone itself: This specimen includes other DNA sequences encoding the same CDR3. The V and J genes are TRBV6-5 and TRBJ2-3; 13 nucleotides align to TRBD2. J gave up 1 base and V 2 bases, and 0 bases lay outside the gene matches. Germline V lookup: CDR1 MNHEY, CDR2 SVGAGI. The CDR3 has 16 amino acids. The CDR3 DNA sequence: TGTGCCAGCAGTTACGGACTAGCGGGAGGCACAGATACGCAGTATTTT. Protein sequence: CASSYGLAGGTDTQYF.

The rearrangement uses TRBV28 and TRBJ1-2, with D possibly matching TRBD1 (5 bases). The germline CDR1 and CDR2 sequences are MDHEN and SYDVKM. V was trimmed by 3 bases and J by 8 bases, leaving 10 bases between them. The CDR3 is made up of 12 amino acids. The CDR3: CASSFRGEGYTF. The CDR3 DNA reads TGTGCCAGCAGTTTCCGGGGGGAGGGCTACACCTTC.

This clone was recorded once. J is TRBJ2-7 and V is TRBV4-3, with D possibly being TRBD2 (6 bases). This CDR3 contains 14 residues. V lost 2 bases to trimming and J lost 6 bases, with 14 bases between them. CDR1 is LGHNA, CDR2 YSLEER, per germline. The CDR3 spells CASSQRAGYGEQYF. In DNA form, the CDR3 reads TGCGCCAGCAGCCAAAGGGCGGGGTACGGCGAGCAGTACTTC.

V usage is TRBV6-4 and J usage is TRBJ2-3; D ambiguous. Trimming shortened V by 0 bases and J by 0 bases, and 7 bases separated the two germline ends. The CDR3 extends over 15 amino acids. The germline CDR1 and CDR2 sequences are MRHNA and SNTAGT. This chain's CDR3 is CASSDSSRSTDTQYF. The CDR3 nucleotides are TGTGCCAGCAGTGACTCTAGCAGGAGCACAGATACGCAGTATTTT.

This clone appeared a single time. CDR3 residues: CASSLVGTSGGRDQQYF. The CDR3 DNA is TGCGCCAGCAGCTTGGTCGGGACTAGCGGGGGAAGGGACCAGCAGTATTTT. The V gene is TRBV5-1, the J gene TRBJ2-3; TRBD2 matches at 14 bases. Losses at the gene ends were 0 bases for V and 11 bases for J; bases not matched to a gene: 11. CDR3 length: 17 amino acids. Germline CDR1 SGHRS, CDR2 YFSETQ.

This clone appeared once. V is TRBV11-2 and J is TRBJ2-2, with TRBD2 identical over 7 bases. This CDR3 region has 15 residues. Germline V lookup: CDR1 SGHAT, CDR2 FQNNGV. Germline trimming cut 1 base from V and 4 bases from J; bases unmatched to any gene: 3. The CDR3 sequence: CASSLGGRSTGELFF. CDR3 sequence (DNA): TGTGCCAGCAGCTTAGGCGGGAGAAGCACCGGGGAGCTGTTTTTT.

The chain recombines TRBV15 with TRBJ1-5; a possible D gene is TRBD1 (5 bases). This CDR3 comprises 16 residues. V lost 4 bases and J 2 bases, leaving 15 bases between the germline ends. Germline V lookup: CDR1 LNHNV, CDR2 YYDKDF (reference sequence). The CDR3 bases are TGTGCCACCAGCATAGGAACGGGGGGGGGCAATCAGCCCCAGCATTTT. Translating it yields CATSIGTGGGNQPQHF. The entire variable domain, with the rest obtained from reference TRBV15 and TRBJ1-5, is as follows: DAMVIQNPRYQVTQFGKPVTLSCSQTLNHNVMYWYQQKSSQAPKLLFHYYDKDFNNEADTPDNFQSRRPNTSFCFLDIRSPGLGDTAMYLCATSIGTGGGNQPQHFGDGTRLSIL.

The rearrangement uses TRBV6-5 and TRBJ1-6; 8 nucleotides line up with TRBD1. This CDR3 is 15 amino acids long. Trimming at V came to 4 bases and at J to 8 bases, leaving 7 bases not matched to a gene. CDR1 MNHEY and CDR2 SVGAGI come from the germline V gene. The CDR3 here is CASSWQGAYDSPLHF. In DNA form, the CDR3 reads TGTGCCAGCAGTTGGCAGGGGGCTTACGATTCACCCCTCCACTTT.

J is TRBJ1-5 and V is TRBV6-1, with TRBD1 identical over 10 bases. CDR1 is MNHNS and CDR2 is SASEGT in the germline V gene. The CDR3 is 15 residues long. J was trimmed by 6 bases and V by 2 bases; bases with no gene match: 4. CDR3 DNA sequence: TGTGCCAGCAGTGAAACCGGGACAGGGGTTCAGCCCCAGCATTTT. Encoded protein: CASSETGTGVQPQHF.

The chain joins TRBV27 to TRBJ1-1, with D possibly being TRBD1 (6 bases). The CDR3 spans 14 residues. Trimming removed 7 bases at V and 0 bases at J, with 12 bases between. CDR1 is MNHEY and CDR2 is SMNVEV in the germline V gene (reference sequence). The CDR3 region has the DNA TGTGCCAGCACCAGGGGAGGCATGAACACTGAAGCTTTCTTT. It translates to CASTRGGMNTEAFF.

There are a few counts of this clone. J is TRBJ1-5 and V is TRBV10-1; 8 bases are shared with TRBD1. Trimming took 1 base from V and 7 from J; bases not matched to a gene: 9. This CDR3 is 16 amino acids long. Per germline, CDR1 WNHNN and CDR2 SYGVQD (reference sequence). The CDR3 DNA sequence: TGCGCCAGCAGTGAGTGTGGACAGGGTTATTGGCAGCCCCAGCATTTT. Protein sequence: CASSECGQGYWQPQHF.

The V and J genes are TRBV9 and TRBJ1-6, with TRBD1 identical over 8 bases. This CDR3 region has 14 residues. Germline V gives CDR1 SGDLS, CDR2 YYNGEE. V trimming: 4 bases; J trimming: 7 bases; junction bases outside the gene matches: 4. This CDR3 is CASSRTGQNSPLHF. For the CDR3, the DNA is TGTGCCAGCAGCAGGACAGGGCAGAATTCACCCCTCCACTTT.

This clone was counted a single time. This chain connects TRBV7-9 to TRBJ2-5; D gene uncertain. The V gene's germline CDR1 is SEHNR and CDR2 FQNEAQ (reference sequence). CDR3 length: 14 residues. The germline V and J ends were trimmed by 0 bases and 2 bases, with 7 bases remaining between them. This CDR3 is CASSLATSQETQYF. The CDR3 DNA is TGTGCCAGCAGCTTAGCTACTTCACAAGAGACCCAGTACTTC.

The J gene is TRBJ2-5, the V gene TRBV20-1; D is perhaps TRBD1 (6 bases). From germline, CDR1 is DFQATT and CDR2 SNEGSKA (reference sequence). CDR3 length: 8 residues. V gave up 6 bases and J gave up 12 bases, with 8 bases separating them. CDR3 DNA: TGCAGTGCCAGGGGAGAGTACTTC. Translated: CSARGEYF.

This sequence joins TRBV5-5 and TRBJ1-2; TRBD1 agrees at 7 bases. Germline CDR1 and CDR2: SGHKS and YYEKEE (reference sequence). The CDR3 extends over 16 amino acids. After removal of 5 bases from V and 0 bases from J, the junction contained 10 bases not matched to a gene. CDR3 in DNA: TGTGCCAGCAGTTTAAACAGGGGTAACACTAACTATGGCTACACCTTC. This codes for CASSLNRGNTNYGYTF.

The chain carries TRBV2 and TRBJ2-7; TRBD2 agrees at 9 bases. V shed 5 bases, J shed 3 bases, and the junction held 5 bases outside the gene matches. CDR3 length: 14 amino acids. CDR1 is SNHLY and CDR2 is FYNNEI in the germline V gene. The CDR3, as DNA: TGTGCCAGCAGTTTGACTAGCGGAGGCTACGAGCAGTACTTC. Protein sequence: CASSLTSGGYEQYF.

This rearrangement joins TRBV4-3 to TRBJ2-1; 9 bases map to TRBD2. V lost 0 bases and J lost 0; bases outside the gene matches: 6. This CDR3 has 18 residues. Germline CDR1 is LGHNA and CDR2 is YSLEER. CDR3 nucleotides: TGCGCCAGCAGCCAAGATGCGGTAGCGGGAGTCTCCTACAATGAGCAGTTCTTC. Translated, it gives CASSQDAVAGVSYNEQFF.

The genes are TRBV10-3 and TRBJ2-2, with 8 nucleotides matching TRBD2. Germline CDR1 reads ENHRY; CDR2 reads SYGVKD. V lost 9 bases and J lost 7; bases outside the gene matches: 7. CDR3 length: 13 amino acids. The CDR3 reads CAIQREFNGELFF. In DNA, the CDR3 is TGTGCCATACAGCGGGAGTTCAACGGGGAGCTGTTTTTT.